The clone carrying this TCR beta chain was observed a handful of times. V trimming: 5 bases; J trimming: 1 base; junction bases outside the gene matches: 10. The V gene's germline CDR1 is SGHTA and CDR2 FQGTGA. CDR3 length: 17 amino acids. TCRdb called the RT-PCR reads again in MiXCR, with one record for every CDR3 protein. The table has more than 600,000 distinct CDR3 sequences, approximately 15% seen once; the top ten hold roughly 3.9%. V usage is TRBV7-3 and J usage is TRBJ2-1; 8 bases are a match to TRBD2. Material for sequencing was memory CD4+ T cells from blood. The sequence was collected from a female donor in good health, serving as a healthy control. CDR3 nucleotide sequence: TGTGCCAGCAGCCTATCCCGTCCTAGCGGGTCCTACAATGAGCAGTTCTTC. Encoded protein: CASSLSRPSGSYNEQFF.